A selection of T cell receptor beta chains follows, all from one sample in a study of blood T cell repertoires in COVID-19. Some clones are missing from TCRdb's copy, which holds only in-frame ones; the method was immunoSEQ multiplex PCR. The sample lists about 320,000 clones, 85% occurring once. The sample consisted of PBMCs or T cells enriched from blood (not recorded which). These TCRs come from a woman between 25 and 40 years old who had been exposed to COVID-19. CDR3s include the opening cysteine and the closing phenylalanine or tryptophan. A D gene is named only where the DNA matches it firmly. Only some rows state a clone size, as once, few, many or a class for expanded clones.

j_gene: TRBJ1-1
abundance: -
v_gene: TRBV29-1
d_gene: TRBD1
CDR3nt: TGCAGCGTCGACTTTTTTGCTCAGGGGGCAAGTGAAGCTTTCTTT
CDR3aa: CSVDFFAQGASEAFF

j_gene: TRBJ1-4
abundance: -
v_gene: TRBV5-1
d_gene: TRBD1
CDR3nt: TGCGCCAGCAGCCGGACAGGGGCGACAACTAATGAAAAACTGTTTTTT
CDR3aa: CASSRTGATTNEKLFF

j_gene: TRBJ1-2
abundance: -
v_gene: TRBV30
d_gene: TRBD1
CDR3nt: TGTGCCTGGAGTTTAATGGGACAGCGCTTGTACTATGGCTACACCTTC
CDR3aa: CAWSLMGQRLYYGYTF

j_gene: TRBJ1-1
abundance: few
v_gene: TRBV5-1
d_gene: -
CDR3nt: TGCGCCAGCAGCCCGGACACCCCCTTGAACACTGAAGCTTTCTTT
CDR3aa: CASSPDTPLNTEAFF

j_gene: TRBJ1-2
abundance: -
v_gene: TRBV19
d_gene: TRBD1
CDR3nt: TGTGCCAGTAGTTCACCACGGACAGGGCGAGTATATGGCTACACCTTC
CDR3aa: CASSSPRTGRVYGYTF

j_gene: TRBJ2-2
abundance: once
v_gene: TRBV9
d_gene: -
CDR3nt: TGTGCCAGCAGCGTAGCACGGGGAGCCACCGGGGAGCTGTTTTTT
CDR3aa: CASSVARGATGELFF

j_gene: TRBJ1-6
abundance: -
v_gene: TRBV19
d_gene: -
CDR3nt: TGTGCCAGGTGCCCCCTCAGTTCACCCCTCCACTTT
CDR3aa: CARCPLSSPLHF

j_gene: TRBJ2-7
abundance: few
v_gene: TRBV11-2
d_gene: -
CDR3nt: TGTGCCAGCAGCTTTGACAGGCCCGCCGAGCAGTACTTC
CDR3aa: CASSFDRPAEQYF

j_gene: TRBJ1-2
abundance: -
v_gene: TRBV6-5
d_gene: -
CDR3nt: TGTGCCAGCAGAGGGTCCGGACACAACTATGGCTACACCTTC
CDR3aa: CASRGSGHNYGYTF

j_gene: TRBJ1-5
abundance: -
v_gene: TRBV12-3/TRBV12-4
d_gene: TRBD1
CDR3nt: TGTGCCAGCACCTTGACAGGGGATCAGCCCCAGCATTTT
CDR3aa: CASTLTGDQPQHF

j_gene: TRBJ2-1
abundance: -
v_gene: TRBV20-1
d_gene: TRBD2
CDR3nt: TGCAGTGCCAGTCCGACGGGAGGACATTACAATGAGCAGTTCTTC
CDR3aa: CSASPTGGHYNEQFF

j_gene: TRBJ1-2
abundance: -
v_gene: TRBV12-3/TRBV12-4
d_gene: TRBD1
CDR3nt: TGTGCCAGCAGGGGACAGGGGGATGGCTACACCTTC
CDR3aa: CASRGQGDGYTF

j_gene: TRBJ1-1
abundance: -
v_gene: TRBV5-5
d_gene: -
CDR3nt: TGTGCCAGCAGCTTCACAGGCACTGAAGCTTTCTTT
CDR3aa: CASSFTGTEAFF

j_gene: TRBJ1-5
abundance: few
v_gene: TRBV10-2
d_gene: TRBD1
CDR3nt: TGCGCCAGCAGTGGCGGGGACAGGGGGCTGAATCAGCCCCAGCATTTT
CDR3aa: CASSGGDRGLNQPQHF

j_gene: TRBJ2-5
abundance: -
v_gene: TRBV2
d_gene: TRBD2
CDR3nt: TGTGCCAGCAGTGTCATTAGCGGGGGGCAAGGTTCCCAGTACTTC
CDR3aa: CASSVISGGQGSQYF

j_gene: TRBJ1-2
abundance: -
v_gene: TRBV28
d_gene: -
CDR3nt: TGTGCCAGCCAAAGGGCAACCAGGGATGGCTACACCTTC
CDR3aa: CASQRATRDGYTF

j_gene: TRBJ1-2
abundance: -
v_gene: TRBV30
d_gene: TRBD1
CDR3nt: TGTGCCTGGAGTGGAGGACAGGGGCGAGGTCTCTACTATGGCTACACCTTC
CDR3aa: CAWSGGQGRGLYYGYTF

j_gene: TRBJ2-7
abundance: -
v_gene: TRBV7-8
d_gene: TRBD2
CDR3nt: TGTGCCAGCAGCTCTGTGGGGGGGGTAGGGACCTACGAGCAGTACTTC
CDR3aa: CASSSVGGVGTYEQYF

j_gene: TRBJ2-3
abundance: -
v_gene: TRBV2
d_gene: -
CDR3nt: TGTGCCAGCAGTGATAGGGGCGGAGCAGATACGCAGTATTTT
CDR3aa: CASSDRGGADTQYF

j_gene: TRBJ2-2
abundance: once
v_gene: TRBV27
d_gene: -
CDR3nt: TGTGCCAGCAACGAGGGACTGAACACCGGGGAGCTGTTTTTT
CDR3aa: CASNEGLNTGELFF

j_gene: TRBJ1-4
abundance: -
v_gene: TRBV6-5
d_gene: -
CDR3nt: TGTGCCAGCAGTAGGGAGATTAATGAAAAACTGTTTTTT
CDR3aa: CASSREINEKLFF

j_gene: TRBJ2-1
abundance: -
v_gene: TRBV28
d_gene: TRBD2
CDR3nt: TGTGCCAGCAGTTTGGCCCAGACTAGCGGGATCAATGAGCAGTTCTTC
CDR3aa: CASSLAQTSGINEQFF

j_gene: TRBJ2-5
abundance: few
v_gene: TRBV4-3
d_gene: TRBD1
CDR3nt: TGCGCCAGCAGCCACTGGACAGGGGAGGGGGAGACCCAGTACTTC
CDR3aa: CASSHWTGEGETQYF

j_gene: TRBJ1-6
abundance: -
v_gene: TRBV7-9
d_gene: TRBD1
CDR3nt: TGTGCCAGCAGCCGGGACAGGGTCTCACCCCTCCACTTT
CDR3aa: CASSRDRVSPLHF

j_gene: TRBJ2-1
abundance: -
v_gene: TRBV21-1
d_gene: -
CDR3nt: TGTGCCAGCAGCATCCTTGAGGGCTCCTACAATGAGCAGTTCTTC
CDR3aa: CASSILEGSYNEQFF

j_gene: TRBJ1-3
abundance: -
v_gene: TRBV5-6
d_gene: -
CDR3nt: TGTGCCAGCAGCCCGGGGTTTACTGGAAACACCATATATTTT
CDR3aa: CASSPGFTGNTIYF

j_gene: TRBJ1-2
abundance: -
v_gene: TRBV15
d_gene: -
CDR3nt: TGTGCCACCAGCAGGCCAGGCGCAGGGTTTTCAAGCTACACCTTC
CDR3aa: CATSRPGAGFSSYTF

j_gene: TRBJ2-2
abundance: -
v_gene: TRBV6-5
d_gene: -
CDR3nt: TGTGCCAGCAGGGCCAGGGCCGGGGAGCTGTTTTTT
CDR3aa: CASRARAGELFF

j_gene: TRBJ1-1
abundance: -
v_gene: TRBV7-9
d_gene: TRBD1
CDR3nt: TGTGCCAGCAGCCGACGGACAGGGCCGAACACTGAAGCTTTCTTT
CDR3aa: CASSRRTGPNTEAFF

j_gene: TRBJ1-2
abundance: few
v_gene: TRBV6-1
d_gene: TRBD1
CDR3nt: TGTGCCAGCAGTGAGGGGGGACAGAGCTATGGCTACACCTTC
CDR3aa: CASSEGGQSYGYTF

j_gene: TRBJ2-5
abundance: -
v_gene: TRBV6-5
d_gene: -
CDR3nt: TGTGCCAGCAATAACGTTGATAGTTTCCAAGAGACCCAGTACTTC
CDR3aa: CASNNVDSFQETQYF

j_gene: TRBJ1-1
abundance: -
v_gene: TRBV2
d_gene: TRBD1
CDR3nt: TGTGCCAGCAGTGCGATCGTCAGGGGGATCGGTGAAGCTTTCTTT
CDR3aa: CASSAIVRGIGEAFF

j_gene: TRBJ2-2
abundance: -
v_gene: TRBV7-8
d_gene: TRBD1
CDR3nt: TGTGCCAGCAGCTTCCTCGGGACAGGGAACACCGGGGAGCTGTTTTTT
CDR3aa: CASSFLGTGNTGELFF

j_gene: TRBJ1-1
abundance: -
v_gene: TRBV4-3
d_gene: -
CDR3nt: TGCGCCAGCAGCCAAGTGGCGGCCACGCACACTGAAGCTTTCTTT
CDR3aa: CASSQVAATHTEAFF

j_gene: TRBJ2-3
abundance: -
v_gene: TRBV7-3
d_gene: TRBD1
CDR3nt: TGTGCCAGCAGCTTAACCGCCGGGACAGGGGTCCCAGATACGCAGTATTTT
CDR3aa: CASSLTAGTGVPDTQYF

j_gene: TRBJ1-6
abundance: -
v_gene: TRBV3-1/TRBV3-2
d_gene: -
CDR3nt: TGTGCCAGCAGCCTATCAGCAGCAGGGAATAATTCACCCCTCCACTTT
CDR3aa: CASSLSAAGNNSPLHF

j_gene: TRBJ2-5
abundance: -
v_gene: TRBV5-4
d_gene: -
CDR3nt: TGTGCCAGCAGCTCGAGGACAGCGGTCAGTCAAGAGACCCAGTACTTC
CDR3aa: CASSSRTAVSQETQYF

j_gene: TRBJ2-3
abundance: -
v_gene: TRBV4-1
d_gene: -
CDR3nt: TGCGCCAGCAGCCAAGATGCGGTGGGCACAGATACGCAGTATTTT
CDR3aa: CASSQDAVGTDTQYF

j_gene: TRBJ2-5
abundance: -
v_gene: TRBV20-1
d_gene: -
CDR3nt: TGCAGTGCTAGTCTAGCAGGCGGAGAGACCCAGTACTTC
CDR3aa: CSASLAGGETQYF

j_gene: TRBJ2-3
abundance: -
v_gene: TRBV12-3/TRBV12-4
d_gene: -
CDR3nt: TGTGCCAGCAGTGCGTTCACAGATACGCAGTATTTT
CDR3aa: CASSAFTDTQYF

j_gene: TRBJ1-2
abundance: -
v_gene: TRBV20-1
d_gene: -
CDR3nt: TGCAGTGCTAGTTCAGGAAATTCCTATGGCTACACCTTC
CDR3aa: CSASSGNSYGYTF

j_gene: TRBJ2-3
abundance: -
v_gene: TRBV9
d_gene: -
CDR3nt: TGTGCCAGCAGCGTAATCGGTGCTAGCACAGATACGCAGTATTTT
CDR3aa: CASSVIGASTDTQYF

j_gene: TRBJ1-1
abundance: once
v_gene: TRBV7-9
d_gene: -
CDR3nt: TGTGCCAGCAGCTTATTAGACTTTAACACTGAAGCTTTCTTT
CDR3aa: CASSLLDFNTEAFF

j_gene: TRBJ2-2
abundance: -
v_gene: TRBV5-4
d_gene: -
CDR3nt: TGTGCCAGCAGCTTGGATCCCGGAGCTAACACCGGGGAGCTGTTTTTT
CDR3aa: CASSLDPGANTGELFF

j_gene: TRBJ1-2
abundance: once
v_gene: TRBV19
d_gene: -
CDR3nt: TGTGCCAGTAGTATAGATAAGGGGGACTATGGCTACACCTTC
CDR3aa: CASSIDKGDYGYTF

j_gene: TRBJ2-3
abundance: few
v_gene: TRBV7-9
d_gene: -
CDR3nt: TGTGCCAGCAGCTCCCCAAGACAGGATAGCACAGATACGCAGTATTTT
CDR3aa: CASSSPRQDSTDTQYF

j_gene: TRBJ1-1
abundance: once
v_gene: TRBV28
d_gene: TRBD1
CDR3nt: TGTGCCAGCAGCCGCATGTTCTTCGGGACAGGGAAAAATGAAGCTTTCTTT
CDR3aa: CASSRMFFGTGKNEAFF

j_gene: TRBJ1-4
abundance: -
v_gene: TRBV2
d_gene: TRBD1
CDR3nt: TGTGCCAGCAGTGAGAGGGACAGGGGTAATGAAAAACTGTTTTTT
CDR3aa: CASSERDRGNEKLFF

j_gene: TRBJ1-6
abundance: few
v_gene: TRBV5-1
d_gene: TRBD1
CDR3nt: TGCGCCAGTAACCTTGGGACAGGGGAGTCACCCCTCCACTTT
CDR3aa: CASNLGTGESPLHF

j_gene: TRBJ1-1
abundance: few
v_gene: TRBV19
d_gene: TRBD1
CDR3nt: TGTGCCAGTAGTGGATCAACCGGACAGGGGACCCCTGAAGCTTTCTTT
CDR3aa: CASSGSTGQGTPEAFF

j_gene: TRBJ2-3
abundance: -
v_gene: TRBV5-1
d_gene: TRBD2
CDR3nt: TGCGCCAGCAGCACAGAGGGACTAGCGGGTCCCTTAGATACGCAGTATTTT
CDR3aa: CASSTEGLAGPLDTQYF

j_gene: TRBJ2-5
abundance: -
v_gene: TRBV14
d_gene: TRBD1
CDR3nt: TGTGCCAGCAGCTTGTGGGGACAGGGATCAGAGACCCAGTACTTC
CDR3aa: CASSLWGQGSETQYF